This T cell receptor (beta chain) was observed in a study of T cell repertoires in cytomegalovirus infection. CDR1 and CDR2 (germline): SNHLY, FYNNEI. The junction had 8 bases not matched to a gene; V was cut back by 6 bases and J by 3 bases. CDR3 length: 16 residues. TCRdb called the reads again in MiXCR, with one record for every CDR3 protein. The sample lists roughly 730,000 distinct CDR3 sequences, around 35% seen once, with about 20% in the top ten. In the case of this clonotype: The antigen is unknown.

This TCR derives from a human donor in good health (CMV status not recorded). Some clones in this sample may be carry-over from other donors' samples. The rearrangement links TRBV2 to TRBJ1-6; 7 nucleotides match TRBD1. The sample here was cultured PBMCs, taken from culture after CMV antigen stimulation. Here the CDR3 reads CASREHGTVYNSPLHF. CDR3 bases: TGTGCCAGCAGGGAACACGGGACAGTCTATAATTCACCCCTCCACTTT.